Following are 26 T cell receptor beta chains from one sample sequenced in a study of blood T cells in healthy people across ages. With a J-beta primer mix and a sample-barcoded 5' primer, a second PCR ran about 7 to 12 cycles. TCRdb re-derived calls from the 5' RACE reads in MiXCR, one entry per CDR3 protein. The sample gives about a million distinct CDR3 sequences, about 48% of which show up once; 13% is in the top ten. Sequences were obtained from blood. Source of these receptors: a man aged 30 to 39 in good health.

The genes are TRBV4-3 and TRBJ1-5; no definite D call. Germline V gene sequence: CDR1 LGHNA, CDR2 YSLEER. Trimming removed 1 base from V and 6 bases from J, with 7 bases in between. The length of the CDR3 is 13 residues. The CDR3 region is CASSQGRRQPQHF. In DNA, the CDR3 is TGCGCCAGCAGCCAAGGCAGGCGTCAGCCCCAGCATTTT.

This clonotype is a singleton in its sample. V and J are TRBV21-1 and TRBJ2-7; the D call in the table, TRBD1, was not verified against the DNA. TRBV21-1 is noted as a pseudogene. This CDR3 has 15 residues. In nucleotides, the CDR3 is TGTGCCAGCAGCAAACTGGACAGGACCGTTTACGAGCAGTACTTC. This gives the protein CASSKLDRTVYEQYF.

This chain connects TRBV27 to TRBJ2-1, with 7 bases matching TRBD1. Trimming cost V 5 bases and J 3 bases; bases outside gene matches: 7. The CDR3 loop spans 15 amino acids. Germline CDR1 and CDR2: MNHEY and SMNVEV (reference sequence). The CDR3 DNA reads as TGTGCCAGCAGTCCGGGACAGATGAACTACAATGAGCAGTTCTTC. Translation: CASSPGQMNYNEQFF.

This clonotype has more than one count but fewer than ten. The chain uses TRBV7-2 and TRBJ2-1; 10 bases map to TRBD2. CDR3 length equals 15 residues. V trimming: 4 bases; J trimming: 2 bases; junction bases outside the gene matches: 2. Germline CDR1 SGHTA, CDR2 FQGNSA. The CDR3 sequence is CASSSSGSPYNEQFF. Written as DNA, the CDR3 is TGTGCCAGCAGCTCTAGCGGGAGCCCCTACAATGAGCAGTTCTTC.

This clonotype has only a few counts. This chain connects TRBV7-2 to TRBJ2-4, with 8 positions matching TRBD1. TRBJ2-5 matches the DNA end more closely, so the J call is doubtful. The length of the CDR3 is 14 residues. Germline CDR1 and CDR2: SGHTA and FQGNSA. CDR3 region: CASSSQGVGETQYF. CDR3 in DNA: TGTGCCAGCAGCTCACAGGGGGTGGGAGAGACCCAGTACTTC.

The CDR3 nucleotides read TGTGCCAGCCGGGATCGAGGAGGGATTGCAGATACGCAGTATTTT. It is translated as CASRDRGGIADTQYF. The chain uses TRBV6-2 or TRBV6-3 and TRBJ2-3; tentative D call: TRBD2 (6 bases). This CDR3 region has 15 residues. Germline values: CDR1 MNHEY, CDR2 SVGEGT. V lost 8 bases and J lost 4, with 19 bases in between.

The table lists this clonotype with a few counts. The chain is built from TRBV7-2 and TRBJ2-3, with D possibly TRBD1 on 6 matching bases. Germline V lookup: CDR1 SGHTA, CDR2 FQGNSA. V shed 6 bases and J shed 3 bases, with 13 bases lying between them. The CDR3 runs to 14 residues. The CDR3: CASRLLGGTDTQYF. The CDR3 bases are TGTGCCAGCAGGCTTCTAGGGGGTACAGATACGCAGTATTTT.

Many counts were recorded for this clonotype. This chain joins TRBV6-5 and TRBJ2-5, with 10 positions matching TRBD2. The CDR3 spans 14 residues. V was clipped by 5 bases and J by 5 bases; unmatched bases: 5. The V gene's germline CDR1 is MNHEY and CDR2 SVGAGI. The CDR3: CASSERGGVETQYF. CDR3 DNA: TGTGCCAGCAGTGAGCGGGGGGGCGTGGAGACCCAGTACTTC.

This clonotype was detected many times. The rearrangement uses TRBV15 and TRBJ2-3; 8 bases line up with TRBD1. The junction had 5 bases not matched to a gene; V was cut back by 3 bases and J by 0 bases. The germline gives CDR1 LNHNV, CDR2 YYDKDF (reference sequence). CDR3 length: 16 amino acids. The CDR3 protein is CATSSRTGSSTDTQYF. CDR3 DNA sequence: TGTGCCACCAGCAGCCGGACAGGGTCTAGCACAGATACGCAGTATTTT.

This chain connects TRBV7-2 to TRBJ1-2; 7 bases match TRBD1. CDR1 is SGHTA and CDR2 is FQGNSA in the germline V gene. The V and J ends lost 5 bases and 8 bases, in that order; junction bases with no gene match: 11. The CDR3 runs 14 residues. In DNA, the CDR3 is TGTGCCAGCAGCGACCAGGGGGGCGTTGGCGGCTACACCTTC. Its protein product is CASSDQGGVGGYTF.

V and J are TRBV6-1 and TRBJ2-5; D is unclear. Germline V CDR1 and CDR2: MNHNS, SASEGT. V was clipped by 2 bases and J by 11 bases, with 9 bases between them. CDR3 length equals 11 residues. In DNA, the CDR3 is TGTGCCAGCAGTGAATTCGGTGAGCAGTACTTC. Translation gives CASSEFGEQYF.

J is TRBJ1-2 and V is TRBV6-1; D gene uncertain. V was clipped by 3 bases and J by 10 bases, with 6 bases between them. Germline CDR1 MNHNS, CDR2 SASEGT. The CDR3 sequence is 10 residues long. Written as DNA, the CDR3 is TGTGCCAGCAGTGACGAGGACTACACCTTC. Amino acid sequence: CASSDEDYTF.

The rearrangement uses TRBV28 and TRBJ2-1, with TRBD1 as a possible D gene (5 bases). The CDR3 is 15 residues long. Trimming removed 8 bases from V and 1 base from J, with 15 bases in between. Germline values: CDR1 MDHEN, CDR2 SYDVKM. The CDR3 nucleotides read TGTGCCAGCTCCCGAGTGGGGCCGTCCTACAATGAGCAGTTCTTC. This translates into CASSRVGPSYNEQFF.

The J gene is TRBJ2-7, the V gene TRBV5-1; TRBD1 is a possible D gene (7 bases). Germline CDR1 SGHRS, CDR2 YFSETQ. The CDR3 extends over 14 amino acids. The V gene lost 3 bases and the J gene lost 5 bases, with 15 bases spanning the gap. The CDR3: CASSSRGDGDEQYF. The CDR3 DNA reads TGCGCCAGCAGCTCCAGGGGGGACGGCGACGAGCAGTACTTC.

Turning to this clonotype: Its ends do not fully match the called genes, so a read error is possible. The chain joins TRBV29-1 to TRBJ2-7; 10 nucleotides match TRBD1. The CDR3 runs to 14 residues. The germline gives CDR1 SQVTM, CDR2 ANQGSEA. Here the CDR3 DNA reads TGCAGCGCTGAAGTTGGGGGACAGGGGAACGAGCAGTACTTC. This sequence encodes CSAEVGGQGNEQYF.

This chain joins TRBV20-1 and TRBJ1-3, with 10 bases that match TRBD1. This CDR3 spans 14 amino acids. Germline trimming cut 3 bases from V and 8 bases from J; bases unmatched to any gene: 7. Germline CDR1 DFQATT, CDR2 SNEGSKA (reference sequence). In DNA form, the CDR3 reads TGCAGTGCTAGGGCGGGACAGGGGTCGGACACCATATATTTT. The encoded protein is CSARAGQGSDTIYF.

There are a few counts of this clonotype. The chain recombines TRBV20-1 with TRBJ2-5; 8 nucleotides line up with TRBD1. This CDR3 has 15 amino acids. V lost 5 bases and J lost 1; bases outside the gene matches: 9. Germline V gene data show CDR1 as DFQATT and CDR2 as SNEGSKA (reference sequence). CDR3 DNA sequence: TGCAGTGCTCCCCGCCGGACAGGGAGCCAAGAGACCCAGTACTTC. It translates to CSAPRRTGSQETQYF.

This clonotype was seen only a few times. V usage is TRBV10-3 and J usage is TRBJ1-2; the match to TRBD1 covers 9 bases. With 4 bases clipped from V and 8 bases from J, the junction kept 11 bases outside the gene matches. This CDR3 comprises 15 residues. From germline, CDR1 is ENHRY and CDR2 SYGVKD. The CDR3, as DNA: TGTGCCATCAGTGGATCCCAGGACAGGGGCAACGGCTACACCTTC. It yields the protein CAISGSQDRGNGYTF.

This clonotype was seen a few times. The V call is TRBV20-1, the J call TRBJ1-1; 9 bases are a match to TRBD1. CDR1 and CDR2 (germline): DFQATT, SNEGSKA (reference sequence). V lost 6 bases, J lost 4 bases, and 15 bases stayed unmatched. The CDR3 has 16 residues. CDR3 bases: TGCAGTGCCCCTACTCCCATGACAGGGGGGATCACTGAAGCTTTCTTT. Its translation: CSAPTPMTGGITEAFF.

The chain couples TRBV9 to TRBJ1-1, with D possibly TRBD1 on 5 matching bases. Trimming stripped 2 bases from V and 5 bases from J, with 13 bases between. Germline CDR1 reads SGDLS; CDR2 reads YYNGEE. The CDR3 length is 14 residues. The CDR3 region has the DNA TGTGCCAGCAGCGTCGGGCAGGGAGGGACTGAAGCTTTCTTT. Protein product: CASSVGQGGTEAFF.

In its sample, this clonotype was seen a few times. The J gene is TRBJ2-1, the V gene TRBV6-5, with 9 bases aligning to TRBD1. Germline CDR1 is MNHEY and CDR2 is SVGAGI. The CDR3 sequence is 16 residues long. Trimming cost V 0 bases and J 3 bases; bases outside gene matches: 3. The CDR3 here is CASSYSTGGIYNEQFF. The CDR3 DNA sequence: TGTGCCAGCAGTTACTCGACAGGGGGAATCTACAATGAGCAGTTCTTC.

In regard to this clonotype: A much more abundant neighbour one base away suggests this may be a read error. The DNA for the CDR3 is TGTGCCAGCAGCAAAACCGGCTATGGCTACACCTTC. Translated: CASSKTGYGYTF. The genes are TRBV21-1 and TRBJ1-2. TRBV21-1 constitutes a pseudogene. CDR3 length equals 12 residues.

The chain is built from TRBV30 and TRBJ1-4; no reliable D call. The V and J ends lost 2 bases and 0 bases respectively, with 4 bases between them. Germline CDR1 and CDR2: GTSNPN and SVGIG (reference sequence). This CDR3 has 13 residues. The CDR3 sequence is CAWSRSTNEKLFF. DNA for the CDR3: TGTGCCTGGAGTAGGTCAACTAATGAAAAACTGTTTTTT.

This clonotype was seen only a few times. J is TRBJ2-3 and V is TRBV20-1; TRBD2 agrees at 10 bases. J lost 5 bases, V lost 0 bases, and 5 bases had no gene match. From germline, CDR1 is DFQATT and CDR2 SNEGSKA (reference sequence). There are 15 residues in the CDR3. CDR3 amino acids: CSARDSGGARDTQYF. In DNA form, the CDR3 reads TGCAGTGCTAGAGACAGCGGGGGGGCTAGAGATACGCAGTATTTT.

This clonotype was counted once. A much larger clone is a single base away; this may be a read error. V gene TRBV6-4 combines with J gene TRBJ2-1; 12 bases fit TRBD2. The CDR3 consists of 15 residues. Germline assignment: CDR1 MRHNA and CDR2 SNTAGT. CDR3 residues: CTSSETSGGYNEQFF. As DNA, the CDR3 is TGTACCAGCAGTGAAACTAGCGGGGGGTACAATGAGCAGTTCTTC.

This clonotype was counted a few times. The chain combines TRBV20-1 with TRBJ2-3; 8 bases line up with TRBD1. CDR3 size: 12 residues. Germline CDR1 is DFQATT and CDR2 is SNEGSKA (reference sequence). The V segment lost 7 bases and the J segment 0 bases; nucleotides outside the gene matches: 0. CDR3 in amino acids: CSGDRSTDTQYF. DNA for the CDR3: TGCAGTGGGGACAGGAGCACAGATACGCAGTATTTT.